The T cell receptor (beta chain) under discussion was sequenced for a study of blood T cell repertoires in COVID-19. Methods used by the authors: The assay estimated nucleated cells by amplifying reference gene primers. Produced via immunoSEQ multiplex PCR; TCRdb's table is partial and in-frame only. From that table come the V and J calls and clone size; the DNA was used to work out D and trimming. The sample lists some 180,000 clones; roughly 78% were seen once. Sequencing input: peripheral blood. This clonotype was obtained from a woman of 80 years or more with active or convalescent COVID-19.

The CDR3 nucleotides read TGTGCCAGTACTGGGGGCGCTTTAACTTGGAGCACTGAAGCTTTCTTT. As protein: CASTGGALTWSTEAFF. The chain combines TRBV19 with TRBJ1-1, with D perhaps matching TRBD1 (6 bases). The CDR3 runs 16 residues. Per the germline V gene, CDR1 is LNHDA and CDR2 is SQIVND (reference sequence). The V gene lost 7 bases and the J gene lost 4 bases, with 22 bases spanning the gap.